This TCR beta chain was obtained from a study of blood T cell repertoires in COVID-19. Looking at the study overall: From the United States, Italy and Spain came samples of acute and convalescent COVID-19.

V was shortened by 3 bases and J by 7 bases, with 5 bases between the two germline ends. The CDR3 contains 12 residues. Germline assignment: CDR1 KGHDR and CDR2 SFDVKD. As processed by the authors: Scientists estimated how many nucleated cells there were by amplifying reference gene primers. Generated by immunoSEQ multiplex PCR, the TCRdb table keeps only in-frame clones and is missing some. V and J calls and clone size are copied from that table; D and trimming were computed from the DNA. The sample comprises about 280,000 clones, 86% of which are singletons, and about 8.7% rests with the top ten. The rearrangement links TRBV24-1 to TRBJ1-4; D perhaps matches TRBD1 (5 bases). Sequenced: peripheral blood. The clonotype was recovered from a man aged 35 to 55 with active or convalescent COVID-19. CDR3 nucleotide sequence: TGTGCCACCAGTGATCAGGGTGAAAAACTGTTTTTT. The encoded protein is CATSDQGEKLFF.